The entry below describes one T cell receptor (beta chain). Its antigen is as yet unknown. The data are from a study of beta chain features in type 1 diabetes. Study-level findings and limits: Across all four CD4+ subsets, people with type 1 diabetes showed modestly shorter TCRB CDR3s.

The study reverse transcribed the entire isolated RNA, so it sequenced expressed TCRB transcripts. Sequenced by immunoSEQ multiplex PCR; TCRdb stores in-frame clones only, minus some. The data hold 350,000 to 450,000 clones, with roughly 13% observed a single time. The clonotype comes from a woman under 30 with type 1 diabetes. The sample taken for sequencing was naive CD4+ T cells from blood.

The CDR3 protein is CASSVAGNYGYTF. DNA of the CDR3: TGTGCCAGCAGTGTGGCAGGGAACTATGGCTACACCTTC. The chain links TRBV2 to TRBJ1-2; maybe TRBD1 (5 bases). The CDR3 loop spans 13 amino acids. Between the trimmed V and J ends, which lost 4 bases and 2 bases, there was a span of 8 bases. Looked up from germline, CDR1 is SNHLY and CDR2 is FYNNEI.